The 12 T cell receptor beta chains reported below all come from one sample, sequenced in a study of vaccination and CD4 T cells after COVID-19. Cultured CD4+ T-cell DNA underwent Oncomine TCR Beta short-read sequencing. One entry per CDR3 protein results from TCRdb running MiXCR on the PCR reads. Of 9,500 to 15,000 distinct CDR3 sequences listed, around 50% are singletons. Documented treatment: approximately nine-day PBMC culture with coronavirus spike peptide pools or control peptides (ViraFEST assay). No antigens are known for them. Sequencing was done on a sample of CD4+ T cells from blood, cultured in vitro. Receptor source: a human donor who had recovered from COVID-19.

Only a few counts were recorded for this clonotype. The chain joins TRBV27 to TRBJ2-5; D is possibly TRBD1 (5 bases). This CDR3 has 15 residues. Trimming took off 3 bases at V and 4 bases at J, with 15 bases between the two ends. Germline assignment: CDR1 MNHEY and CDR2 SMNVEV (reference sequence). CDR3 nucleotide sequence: TGTGCCAGCAGTTTTGGGGCGCACCGTCTAGAGACCCAGTACTTC. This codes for CASSFGAHRLETQYF.

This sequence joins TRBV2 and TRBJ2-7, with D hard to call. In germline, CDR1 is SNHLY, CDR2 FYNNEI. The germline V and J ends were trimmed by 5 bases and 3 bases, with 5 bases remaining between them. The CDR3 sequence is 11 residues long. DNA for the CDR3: TGTGCCAGCAGTTATAACTACGAGCAGTACTTC. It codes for CASSYNYEQYF.

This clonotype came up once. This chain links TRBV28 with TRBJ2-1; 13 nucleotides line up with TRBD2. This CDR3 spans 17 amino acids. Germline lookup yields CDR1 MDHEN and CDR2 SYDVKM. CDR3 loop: CYPPIPGLAGTRNEQFF. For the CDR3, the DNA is TGTTACCCCCCGATACCGGGACTAGCGGGGACAAGGAATGAGCAGTTCTTC.

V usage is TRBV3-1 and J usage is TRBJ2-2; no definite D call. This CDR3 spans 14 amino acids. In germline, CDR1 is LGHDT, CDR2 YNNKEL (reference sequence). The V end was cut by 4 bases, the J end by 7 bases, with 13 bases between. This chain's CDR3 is CASSPLAANGELFF. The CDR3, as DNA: TGTGCCAGCAGCCCGCTGGCAGCGAACGGGGAGCTGTTTTTT.

CDR3: CASSLALFRVTYEQYF. The CDR3 region has the DNA TGTGCCAGCAGCTTAGCGCTGTTTCGTGTCACCTACGAGCAGTACTTC. This rearrangement joins TRBV7-8 to TRBJ2-7; D is uncertain. Germline V CDR1 and CDR2: SGHVS, FQNEAQ. This CDR3 comprises 16 residues. V was clipped by 0 bases and J by 2 bases, with 14 bases between them.

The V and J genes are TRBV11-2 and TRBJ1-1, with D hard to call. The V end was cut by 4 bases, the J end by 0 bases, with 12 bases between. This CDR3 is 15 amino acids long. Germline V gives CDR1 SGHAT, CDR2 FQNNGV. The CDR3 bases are TGTGCCAGCAGCTCGCGTAGGGCGGTGAACACTGAAGCTTTCTTT. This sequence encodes CASSSRRAVNTEAFF.

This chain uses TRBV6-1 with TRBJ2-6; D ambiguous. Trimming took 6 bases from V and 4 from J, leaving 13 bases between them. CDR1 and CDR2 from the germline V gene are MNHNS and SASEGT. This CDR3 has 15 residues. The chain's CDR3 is CASSRTSSGANVLTF. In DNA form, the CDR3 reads TGTGCCAGCAGCAGGACGTCCTCAGGGGCCAACGTCCTGACTTTC.

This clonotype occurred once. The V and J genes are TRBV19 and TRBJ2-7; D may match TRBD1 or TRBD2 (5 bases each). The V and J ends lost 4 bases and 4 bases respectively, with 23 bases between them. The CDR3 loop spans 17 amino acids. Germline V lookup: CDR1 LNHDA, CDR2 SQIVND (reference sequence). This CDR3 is CASSTQRGSSGSYEQYF. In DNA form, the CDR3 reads TGTGCCAGTAGTACCCAGAGGGGTAGTTCCGGGTCTTACGAGCAGTACTTC.

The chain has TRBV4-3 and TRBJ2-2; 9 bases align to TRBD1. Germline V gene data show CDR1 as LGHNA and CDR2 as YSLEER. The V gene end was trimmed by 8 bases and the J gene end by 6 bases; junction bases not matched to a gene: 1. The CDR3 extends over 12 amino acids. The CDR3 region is CASGDRAGELFF. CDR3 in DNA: TGCGCCAGCGGGGACAGGGCCGGGGAGCTGTTTTTT.

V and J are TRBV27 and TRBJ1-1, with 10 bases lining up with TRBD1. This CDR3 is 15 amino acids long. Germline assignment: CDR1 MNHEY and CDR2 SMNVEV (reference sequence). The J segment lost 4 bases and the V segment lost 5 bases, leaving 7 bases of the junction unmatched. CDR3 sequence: CASSLRQGAGTEAFF. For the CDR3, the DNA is TGTGCCAGCAGTCTTAGACAGGGGGCGGGCACTGAAGCTTTCTTT.

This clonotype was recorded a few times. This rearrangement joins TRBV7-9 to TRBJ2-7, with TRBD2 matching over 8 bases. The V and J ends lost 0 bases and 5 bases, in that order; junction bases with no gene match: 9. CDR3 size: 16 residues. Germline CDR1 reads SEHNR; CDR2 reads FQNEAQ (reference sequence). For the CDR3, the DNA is TGTGCCAGCAGCTTAGCTTGGCGGGGGGCGAAGAACGAGCAGTACTTC. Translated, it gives CASSLAWRGAKNEQYF.

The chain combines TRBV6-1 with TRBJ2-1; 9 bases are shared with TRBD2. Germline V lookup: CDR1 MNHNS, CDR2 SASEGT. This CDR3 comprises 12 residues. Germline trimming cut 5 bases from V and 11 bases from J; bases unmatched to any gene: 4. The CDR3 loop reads CASSLTSGQQFF. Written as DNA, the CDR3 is TGTGCCAGCAGTCTAACTAGCGGGCAGCAGTTCTTC.